This is a list of T cell receptor beta chains from one sample in a study of shared clonotypes between healthy human individuals. The repertoire was sequenced with immunoSEQ multiplex PCR; TCRdb's copy has only in-frame clones and lacks some. The table includes approximately 2.4 million clones, approximately 94% detected once. Material: naive CD4+ T cells sorted from blood. The receptors derive from a man aged 18 to 29 in good health. CDR3s include the opening cysteine and the closing phenylalanine or tryptophan. The D gene is left open where the match is weak. Clone size is stated in some rows and not others, as once, few, many or a class when expanded.

j_call	clone_size	d_call	v_call	cdr3_nt	cdr3_aa
TRBJ2-7	NA	TRBD2	TRBV2	TGTGCCAGCAGCCCAGGACTAGCGCAAACCTACGAGCAGTACTTC	CASSPGLAQTYEQYF
TRBJ2-7	NA	NA	TRBV19	TGTGCCAGTAGTTTAACGGGGGTTTGGTCCTACGAGCAGTACTTC	CASSLTGVWSYEQYF
TRBJ1-6	NA	NA	TRBV6-5	TGTGCCAGCCAGGCGATAAGGGCTGGGTCACCCCTCCACTTT	CASQAIRAGSPLHF
TRBJ2-1	NA	NA	TRBV5-6	TGTGCCAGCAGCTCGAGACGGATAGCCTACAATGAGCAGTTCTTC	CASSSRRIAYNEQFF
TRBJ2-3	NA	NA	TRBV6-6	TGTGCCAGCAGTTACCTAGGGGGTTCTAGCACAGATACGCAGTATTTT	CASSYLGGSSTDTQYF
TRBJ2-7	NA	NA	TRBV6-5	TGTGCCAGCAGTCGGGGACTCTACGAGCAGTACTTC	CASSRGLYEQYF
TRBJ2-4	NA	NA	TRBV19	TGTGCCAGTAGTACACCGGGACAATTAGCCAAAAACATTCAGTACTTC	CASSTPGQLAKNIQYF
TRBJ2-7	NA	NA	TRBV14	TGTGCCAGCAGCCAAGTCGGTTACGAGCAGTACTTC	CASSQVGYEQYF
TRBJ1-3	NA	TRBD1	TRBV28	TGTGCCAGCAGTGGGCGGGCGACAGGGGGAAACACCATATATTTT	CASSGRATGGNTIYF
TRBJ2-1	NA	TRBD1	TRBV29-1	TGCAGCGTTGAACTGGACAGGGTATACAATGAGCAGTTCTTC	CSVELDRVYNEQFF
TRBJ1-5	NA	NA	TRBV19	TGTGCCAGTAGGGGGGGGATTGGCAATCAGCCCCAGCATTTT	CASRGGIGNQPQHF
TRBJ2-4	NA	NA	TRBV5-1	TGCGCCAGCAGCTTGGGTGGGCAGGGCGGTTCACGGAACATTCAGTACTTC	CASSLGGQGGSRNIQYF
TRBJ2-7	NA	NA	TRBV21-1	TGTGCCAGCAGCTCCGGTCCGGAGACCTTACCCCAGTACTTC	CASSSGPETLPQYF
TRBJ1-5	NA	NA	TRBV2	TGTGCCAGCAGTGACGAACACCCTTATAGCAATCAGCCCCAGCATTTT	CASSDEHPYSNQPQHF
TRBJ1-5	NA	NA	TRBV5-6	TGTGCCAGCAGTCCCCGGGGAAATCAGCCCCAGCATTTT	CASSPRGNQPQHF
TRBJ2-4	NA	NA	TRBV4-2	TGTGCCAGCAGCCAAGACCTAGCCAAAAACATTCAGTACTTC	CASSQDLAKNIQYF
TRBJ2-7	once	NA	TRBV9	TGTGCCAGCAGCGTATCTTCGGACGGGTTCTACGAGCAGTACTTC	CASSVSSDGFYEQYF
TRBJ1-2	NA	NA	TRBV30	TGTGCCTGGGCAACAGGGAACTATGGCTACACCTTC	CAWATGNYGYTF
TRBJ1-4	NA	NA	TRBV15	TGTGCCACCAGGACCCTTGACGAGACAGGAGAAAAACTGTTTTTT	CATRTLDETGEKLFF
TRBJ2-7	NA	TRBD1	TRBV28	TGTGCCAGCAGTATCTCCGGGACAGGGAGATACGAGCAGTACTTC	CASSISGTGRYEQYF
TRBJ2-7	NA	TRBD1	TRBV7-8	TGTGCCAGCAGCTTTGGGACAGGGCCATCCTACGAGCAGTACTTC	CASSFGTGPSYEQYF
TRBJ2-1	NA	TRBD2	TRBV28	TGTGCCAGCAGTTCACCGGGACTAGCAGGCAATGAGCAGTTCTTC	CASSSPGLAGNEQFF
TRBJ2-7	NA	NA	TRBV7-9	TGTGCCAGCAGCTTAGCGGGTGGGAGGCAACACGAGCAGTACTTC	CASSLAGGRQHEQYF
TRBJ1-4	NA	NA	TRBV7-9	TGTGCCAGCAGCTCAGGACAGCAAAATGAAAAACTGTTTTTT	CASSSGQQNEKLFF
TRBJ2-7	NA	TRBD1	TRBV5-1	TGCGCCAGCAGCCTGCGTGCTGACAGGGACGAGCAGTACTTC	CASSLRADRDEQYF
TRBJ2-4	NA	NA	TRBV13	TGTGCCAGCAGCTTAGGGGAAACCCTAAACATTCAGTACTTC	CASSLGETLNIQYF
TRBJ2-2	NA	TRBD2	TRBV7-2	TGTGCCAGCACCCGACTAGCGGGAGTAACGGGGGAGCTGTTTTTT	CASTRLAGVTGELFF
TRBJ1-1	NA	NA	TRBV5-1	TGCGCCAGCAGCCATGGAAGGACAGCGACGAACACTGAAGCTTTCTTT	CASSHGRTATNTEAFF
TRBJ2-7	NA	TRBD2	TRBV6-5	TGTGCCAGCAGTTACGGACTAGCGAAAACCTACGAGCAGTACTTC	CASSYGLAKTYEQYF
TRBJ2-3	NA	NA	TRBV11-2	TGTGCCAGCAGCTTAGATGGCGGAAGGACAGATACGCAGTATTTT	CASSLDGGRTDTQYF
TRBJ2-2	NA	NA	TRBV5-1	TGCGCCAGCAGCTCCCTGACCCCGGGGGAGCTGTTTTTT	CASSSLTPGELFF
TRBJ1-6	once	NA	TRBV5-1	TGCGCCAGCAGCGCCGGGACGGTGAATAATTCACCCCTCCACTTT	CASSAGTVNNSPLHF
TRBJ2-2	NA	NA	TRBV2	TGTGCCAGCAGTTCACAGGGAGGGGAGCTGTTTTTT	CASSSQGGELFF
TRBJ1-1	NA	NA	TRBV7-2	TGTGCCAGCAGCTTTCCGGGCCCTGAAGCTTTCTTT	CASSFPGPEAFF
TRBJ2-2	NA	NA	TRBV11-2	TGTGCCAGCAGCCCTCAGAGGGGCGGGGAGCTGTTTTTT	CASSPQRGGELFF
TRBJ1-1	NA	TRBD1	TRBV28	TGTGCCAGCAGTCCCCCGGGGGACAGGGGTACGGCTTTCTTT	CASSPPGDRGTAFF
TRBJ1-3	NA	TRBD1	TRBV11-2	TGTGCCAGCAGCGCTTCAGGGGGTAACGGAAACACCATATATTTT	CASSASGGNGNTIYF
TRBJ1-1	NA	TRBD1	TRBV30	TGTGCCTGGACGGGACAGATAATGAACACTGAAGCTTTCTTT	CAWTGQIMNTEAFF
TRBJ2-7	NA	TRBD1	TRBV18	TGTGCCAGCTCCCTTGGACAGGTCGAGCAGTACTTC	CASSLGQVEQYF
TRBJ2-3	once	TRBD2	TRBV7-2	TGTGCCAGCAGCTTTACTAGCGACACAGATACGCAGTATTTT	CASSFTSDTDTQYF
TRBJ2-2	NA	NA	TRBV7-2	TGTGCCAGCAGCTTTCTTGGGAACACCGGGGAGCTGTTTTTT	CASSFLGNTGELFF
TRBJ1-1	NA	NA	TRBV5-4	TGTGCCAGCAGCTTTGGCAAGACGACTGAAGCTTTCTTT	CASSFGKTTEAFF
TRBJ2-3	NA	NA	TRBV10-3	TGTGCCATCAGTGACCAGGACAGAAACCCCACAGATACGCAGTATTTT	CAISDQDRNPTDTQYF
TRBJ2-3	NA	NA	TRBV5-1	TGCGCCAGCAGCGGAAGGTCCCCCGGAGGCACAGATACGCAGTATTTT	CASSGRSPGGTDTQYF
TRBJ2-1	NA	NA	TRBV11-2	TGTGCCAGCGCGATCGGGTCCCTCTACAATGAGCAGTTCTTC	CASAIGSLYNEQFF
TRBJ2-1	NA	NA	TRBV19	TGTGCCAGTAGTGTGACGGCCTACAATGAGCAGTTCTTC	CASSVTAYNEQFF
TRBJ2-5	NA	TRBD2	TRBV6-5	TGTGCCAGCAGTTACCCCGGGACTAAAGAGACCCAGTACTTC	CASSYPGTKETQYF
TRBJ1-2	NA	NA	TRBV6-1	TGTGCCAGCAGTGGAGCGGGGTTAGGGGACTATGGCTACACCTTC	CASSGAGLGDYGYTF
TRBJ2-4	NA	TRBD2	TRBV28	TGTGCCAGCAGTTTAGCGGGGGAAAACATTCAGTACTTC	CASSLAGENIQYF
TRBJ2-1	few	TRBD1	TRBV6-1	TGTGCCAGCACCTTTGGACAGGGCGGGAACAATGAGCAGTTCTTC	CASTFGQGGNNEQFF
TRBJ2-7	NA	NA	TRBV10-3	TGTGCCATCGGCTCCGGGACAAACTACGAGCAGTACTTC	CAIGSGTNYEQYF
TRBJ1-6	NA	TRBD1	TRBV14	TGTGCCAGCAGCTTACTGGACAGGGGGGGTTCACCCCTCCACTTT	CASSLLDRGGSPLHF
TRBJ1-2	NA	TRBD1	TRBV11-2	TGTGCCAGCAGGCCTAGCCCCATAAGGGGACAGAAGTTTTATGGCTACACCTTC	CASRPSPIRGQKFYGYTF
TRBJ1-5	NA	NA	TRBV6-1	TGTGCCAGCAGTGAAGTCGAAAATAGCAATCAGCCCCAGCATTTT	CASSEVENSNQPQHF
TRBJ2-5	NA	TRBD2	TRBV28	TGTGCCAGCAGAGCGGGGGGCCGGGAGACCCAGTACTTC	CASRAGGRETQYF
TRBJ2-3	once	TRBD1	TRBV11-3	TGTGCCAGCAGCTCTGGACAGGGGGCAGATACGCAGTATTTT	CASSSGQGADTQYF
TRBJ1-6	NA	NA	TRBV18	TGTGCCAGCTCACCGGGAGTAGGGATGAGTAATTCACCCCTCCACTTT	CASSPGVGMSNSPLHF